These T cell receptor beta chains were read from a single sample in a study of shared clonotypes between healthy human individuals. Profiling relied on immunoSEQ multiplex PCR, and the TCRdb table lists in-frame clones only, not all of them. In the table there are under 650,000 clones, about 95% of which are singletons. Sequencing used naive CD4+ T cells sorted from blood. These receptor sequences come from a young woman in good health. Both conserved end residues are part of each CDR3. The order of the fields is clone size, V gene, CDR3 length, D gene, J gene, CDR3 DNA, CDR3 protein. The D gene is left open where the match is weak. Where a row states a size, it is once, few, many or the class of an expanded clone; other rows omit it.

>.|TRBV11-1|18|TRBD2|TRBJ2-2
TGTGCCAGCAGATGGGGACTAGCGGGAGAGTCGAACACCGGGGAGCTGTTTTTT
CASRWGLAGESNTGELFF
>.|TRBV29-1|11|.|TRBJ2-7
TGCAGCGTGGTAGTGCTGGACGAGCAGTACTTC
CSVVVLDEQYF
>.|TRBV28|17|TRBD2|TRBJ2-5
TGTGCCAGCAGTTCCCTGCCGACCGCGGGAGTCTATGAGACCCAGTACTTC
CASSSLPTAGVYETQYF
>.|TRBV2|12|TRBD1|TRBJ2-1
TGTGCCAGCAGACCCGACAGGGGGGAGCAGTTCTTC
CASRPDRGEQFF
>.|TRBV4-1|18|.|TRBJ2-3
TGCGCCAGCAGCCAAGTGCAGCAGGACCTCAGGGGTCCAGATACGCAGTATTTT
CASSQVQQDLRGPDTQYF
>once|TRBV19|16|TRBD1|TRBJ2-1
TGTGCCAGTAGTATCCCGGGACGGACAGGCGGCAATGAGCAGTTCTTC
CASSIPGRTGGNEQFF
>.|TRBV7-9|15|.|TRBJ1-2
TGTGCCAGCAGCTTAGGAGTTAAACCCTGGCATGGCTACACCTTC
CASSLGVKPWHGYTF
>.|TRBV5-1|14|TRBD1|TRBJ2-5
TGCGCCAGCAGCTCGGGACAGGGAGTGGAGACCCAGTACTTC
CASSSGQGVETQYF
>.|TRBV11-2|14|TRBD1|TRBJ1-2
TGTGCCAGCAGCTCCGGGACAGGGAACTATGGCTACACCTTC
CASSSGTGNYGYTF
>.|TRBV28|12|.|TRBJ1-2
TGTGCCAGCAGTTTGAAGGTCTATGGCTACACCTTC
CASSLKVYGYTF
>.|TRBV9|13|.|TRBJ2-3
TGTGCCAGCAGCGAACAGGGCACAGATACGCAGTATTTT
CASSEQGTDTQYF
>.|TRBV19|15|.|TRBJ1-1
TGTGCCAGTAGTCCTAGGGGAGGGTCGAACACTGAAGCTTTCTTT
CASSPRGGSNTEAFF
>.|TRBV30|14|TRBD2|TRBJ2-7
TGTGCCTGGAGTTCGACAGGCGGGGGGTTGAAGCAGTACTTC
CAWSSTGGGLKQYF
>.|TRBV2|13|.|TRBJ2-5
TGTGCCAGCAGTGGGACAGATTCAGAGACCCAGTACTTC
CASSGTDSETQYF
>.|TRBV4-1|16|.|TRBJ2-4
TGCGCCAGCAGCCGACCGGGACGACTAGCCAAAAACATTCAGTACTTC
CASSRPGRLAKNIQYF
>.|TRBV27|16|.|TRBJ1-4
TGTGCCAGCAGTTTATGGTCTCGGGGAGCTAATGAAAAACTGTTTTTT
CASSLWSRGANEKLFF
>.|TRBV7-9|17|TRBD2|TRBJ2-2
TGTGCCAGCAGCCGAGGACTAGCGGGAGACGACACCGGGGAGCTGTTTTTT
CASSRGLAGDDTGELFF
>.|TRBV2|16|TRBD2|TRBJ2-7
TGTGCCAGCAGTTGGGGACTAGCGGGGGAAGACTACGAGCAGTACTTC
CASSWGLAGEDYEQYF
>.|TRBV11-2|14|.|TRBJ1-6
TGTGCCAGCAGGCTTGGTGGCAGTAATTCACCCCTCCACTTT
CASRLGGSNSPLHF
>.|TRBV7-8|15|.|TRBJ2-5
TGTGCCAGCAGCCTAAGCCGGGGGTATGAGGAGACCCAGTACTTC
CASSLSRGYEETQYF
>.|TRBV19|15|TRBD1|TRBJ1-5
TGTGCCAGTAGATATGGACAGGGTACCAATCAGCCCCAGCATTTT
CASRYGQGTNQPQHF
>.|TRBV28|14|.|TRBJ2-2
TGTGCCAGCAGTCTAGGGCTACAGGTCGGGGAGCTGTTTTTT
CASSLGLQVGELFF
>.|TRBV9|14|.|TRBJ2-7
TGTGCCAGCAGCGTAGGGACGGGGACCTACGAGCAGTACTTC
CASSVGTGTYEQYF
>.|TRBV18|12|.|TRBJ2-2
TGTGCCAGCTCACCCGCCAGCGGGGAGCTGTTTTTT
CASSPASGELFF
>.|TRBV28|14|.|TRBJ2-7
TGTGCCAGCAGATCACGGGACATATTCCACGAGCAGTACTTC
CASRSRDIFHEQYF
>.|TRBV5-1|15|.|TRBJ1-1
TGCGCCAGCAGCTTGGACGGGGGACTGAACACTGAAGCTTTCTTT
CASSLDGGLNTEAFF
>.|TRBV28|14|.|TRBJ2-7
TGTGCCAGCAACGCTGGAGGGGAACTTTACGAGCAATACTTC
CASNAGGELYEQYF
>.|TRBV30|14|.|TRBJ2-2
TGTGCCTGGAGTGAACAGGGTTGGGCCGGGGAGCTGTTTTTT
CAWSEQGWAGELFF
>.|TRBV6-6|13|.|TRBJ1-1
TGTGCCAGCAGGCAAGGAGGGAACACTGAAGCTTTCTTT
CASRQGGNTEAFF
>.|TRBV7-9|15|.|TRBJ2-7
TGTGCCAGCAGCTGGTTTGTGGGAGGTATAGGGGAGCAGTACTTC
CASSWFVGGIGEQYF
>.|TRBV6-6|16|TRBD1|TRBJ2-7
TGTGCCAGCATCGCTTATCGGTACAGGGGCGGCTACGAGCAGTACTTC
CASIAYRYRGGYEQYF
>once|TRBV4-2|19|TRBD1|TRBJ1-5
TGTGCCAGCAGCCAAGGAGGGACAGGCAGGCGCTATAGCAATCAGCCCCAGCATTTT
CASSQGGTGRRYSNQPQHF
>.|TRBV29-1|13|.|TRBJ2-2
TGCAGCGTTGGGGCACAGGTGCCCGGGGAGCTGTTTTTT
CSVGAQVPGELFF
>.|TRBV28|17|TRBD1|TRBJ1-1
TGTGCCAGCGGGGGGGACAGGCTGGTTGAGGCGTGGTCTGAAGCTTTCTTT
CASGGDRLVEAWSEAFF
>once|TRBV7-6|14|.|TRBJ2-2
TGTGCCAGCAGCCTAACTTCAGGGGCCGGGGAGCTGTTTTTT
CASSLTSGAGELFF
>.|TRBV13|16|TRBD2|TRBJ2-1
TGTGCCAGCAGCTTAGTGGGCGGGAGGCCAGTCAATGAGCAGTTCTTC
CASSLVGGRPVNEQFF
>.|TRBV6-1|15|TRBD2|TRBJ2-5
TGTGCCAGCAGTCTAGCGGGAGGGCCGGGAGAGACCCAGTACTTC
CASSLAGGPGETQYF
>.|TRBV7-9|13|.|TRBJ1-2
TGTGCCAGCAAAGGACCGGGTAACTATGGCTACACCTTC
CASKGPGNYGYTF
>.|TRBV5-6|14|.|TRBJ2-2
TGTGCCAGCAGCTTGACAGGGTCTCCGGGGGAGCTGTTTTTT
CASSLTGSPGELFF
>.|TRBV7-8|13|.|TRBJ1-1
TGTGCCAGCGCAGGGGAAGGCTGGGCTGAAGCTTTCTTT
CASAGEGWAEAFF
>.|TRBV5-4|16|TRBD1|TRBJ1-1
TGTGCCAGCAGCTTGGAGGGGACAGGGTCGGACACTGAAGCTTTCTTT
CASSLEGTGSDTEAFF
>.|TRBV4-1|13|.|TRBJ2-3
TGCGCCAGCAGCCAACTCGGGACCTATACGCAGTATTTT
CASSQLGTYTQYF
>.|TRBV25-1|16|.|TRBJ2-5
TGTGCCAGCAGTGAATATAGATCGACAGACCAAGAGACCCAGTACTTC
CASSEYRSTDQETQYF
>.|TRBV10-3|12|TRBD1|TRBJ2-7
TGTGCCGTCCGACAGGGCGGCTACGAGCAGTACTTC
CAVRQGGYEQYF
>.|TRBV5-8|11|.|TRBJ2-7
TGTGCCAGCAGCCCCGAGTACGAGCAGTACTTC
CASSPEYEQYF